These 9 T cell receptor beta chains were sequenced from one sample in a study of cytomegalovirus exposure and HLA in healthy donors. Generated by immunoSEQ multiplex PCR, the TCRdb table keeps only in-frame clones and is missing some. The sample contains some 170,000 clones, more than 70% of which appear only once. Material for sequencing was PBMCs. All receptors derive from a man aged 30 to 45 in good health and CMV-seropositive.

The rearrangement joins TRBV28 to TRBJ1-5, with TRBD1 as a possible D gene (6 bases). CDR1 and CDR2 (germline): MDHEN, SYDVKM. The CDR3 consists of 18 residues. V shed 6 bases and J shed 0 bases, with 21 bases lying between them. The CDR3 DNA reads as TGTGCCAGCAGAACCCAACAGGGCCCCTCCTATAGCAATCAGCCCCAGCATTTT. It is translated as CASRTQQGPSYSNQPQHF.

This chain connects TRBV28 to TRBJ2-7; the match to TRBD1 covers 8 bases. V lost 6 bases to trimming and J lost 3 bases; unmatched junction nucleotides: 7. CDR1 MDHEN and CDR2 SYDVKM come from the germline V gene. This CDR3 contains 14 residues. The CDR3 reads CASRPDRVVYEQYF. CDR3 DNA: TGTGCCAGCAGACCGGACAGGGTGGTCTACGAGCAGTACTTC.

The V call is TRBV14, the J call TRBJ2-7; 8 bases agree with TRBD2. V was clipped by 0 bases and J by 5 bases; unmatched bases: 9. CDR1 is SGHDN and CDR2 is FVKESK in the germline V gene. This CDR3 contains 16 residues. This CDR3 reads CASSQDGIAGYNEQYF. DNA for the CDR3: TGTGCCAGCAGCCAAGATGGTATAGCGGGATATAACGAGCAGTACTTC.

The chain links TRBV10-3 to TRBJ2-1; D gene unclear. The ends were cut back, 0 bases at V and 8 bases at J, with 8 bases in the middle. Germline V lookup: CDR1 ENHRY, CDR2 SYGVKD. The CDR3 loop spans 13 amino acids. CDR3: CAISESGEHEQFF. CDR3 bases: TGTGCCATCAGTGAGTCAGGAGAGCATGAGCAGTTCTTC.

Here the CDR3 reads CASSRGRDGYTF. The CDR3, as DNA: TGTGCCAGCAGCAGGGGCCGGGATGGCTACACCTTC. V and J are TRBV7-8 and TRBJ1-2; a possible D gene is TRBD1 (5 bases). CDR1 is SGHVS and CDR2 is FQNEAQ in the germline V gene. The CDR3 is made up of 12 amino acids. Trimming pared 5 bases from V and 6 bases from J, leaving 10 bases between.

The V call is TRBV7-3, the J call TRBJ2-1; no clear D gene. Trimming shortened V by 5 bases and J by 4 bases, and 9 bases separated the two germline ends. The CDR3 loop spans 13 amino acids. Germline assignment: CDR1 SGHTA and CDR2 FQGTGA. The CDR3 here is CASSPPGYNEQFF. CDR3 DNA sequence: TGTGCCAGCAGCCCGCCCGGTTACAATGAGCAGTTCTTC.

This clone appeared a single time. The chain combines TRBV19 with TRBJ2-3; 11 nucleotides match TRBD2. The germline gives CDR1 LNHDA, CDR2 SQIVND (reference sequence). The CDR3 totals 16 residues. With V trimmed by 5 bases and J by 1 base, 5 bases remained unmatched. CDR3 residues: CASSVGLAGRTDTQYF. The CDR3 nucleotides are TGTGCCAGTAGTGTCGGACTAGCGGGCCGCACAGATACGCAGTATTTT.

J is TRBJ2-6 and V is TRBV2, with 12 bases that match TRBD1. Germline V CDR1 and CDR2: SNHLY, FYNNEI. V gave up 6 bases and J gave up 4 bases; unmatched junction bases: 10. The CDR3 is 18 residues long. CDR3 sequence (DNA): TGTGCCAGCAGAACCGGGACAGGGGGCGCAGGAGGGGCCAACGTCCTGACTTTC. It yields the protein CASRTGTGGAGGANVLTF.

This sequence joins TRBV4-3 and TRBJ1-1; 7 nucleotides align to TRBD1. CDR1 and CDR2 from the germline V gene are LGHNA and YSLEER. CDR3 length: 20 amino acids. V was pared by 1 base and J by 0 bases, with 17 bases of the junction left unmatched. The CDR3 DNA follows: TGCGCCAGCAGCCAAGCGATGGACAGGATCCAAGTTTTGATGAACACTGAAGCTTTCTTT. Amino acid sequence: CASSQAMDRIQVLMNTEAFF.